Shown below are 7 T cell receptor beta chains from a single sample sequenced in a study of post-analysis software for immune sequencing data. Study results and caveats: Several TRBV segments occurring more often in patients than controls included TRBV5-6, TRBV5-1 and TRBV20-1.

Researchers reported that TCR beta cDNA libraries carried unique molecular identifiers. MiXCR, run by TCRdb on the PCR reads, gives a single entry per CDR3 protein. This table holds hundreds of thousands of distinct CDR3 sequences, about 32% found once. For these TCRs, the target antigens are not known. Sequenced material: blood. These receptors came from a girl between 5 and 17 years old with multiple sclerosis.

On this clonotype itself: A much larger clone is a single base away; this may be a read error. The chain recombines TRBV9 with TRBJ2-7; D unclear. The CDR3 contains 11 residues. The ends were cut back, 4 bases at V and 10 bases at J, with 12 bases in the middle. Looked up from germline, CDR1 is SGDLS and CDR2 is YYNGEE. The CDR3 bases are TGTGCCAGCAGCATAGAAGAGAGCCAGTACTTC. The encoded protein is CASSIEESQYF.

The chain is built from TRBV9 and TRBJ2-7; D unresolved. The CDR3 spans 14 residues. Per germline, CDR1 SGDLS and CDR2 YYNGEE. The V end was cut by 4 bases, the J end by 2 bases, with 13 bases between. CDR3 amino acids: CASSRETGTYEQYF. The CDR3 DNA reads TGTGCCAGCAGCCGCGAAACTGGTACCTACGAGCAGTACTTC.

This chain uses TRBV27 with TRBJ2-7; 7 bases agree with TRBD1. The germline V gene has CDR1 MNHEY and CDR2 SMNVEV (reference sequence). The CDR3 is 14 residues long. J gave up 3 bases and V 9 bases, and 11 bases lay outside the gene matches. In nucleotides, the CDR3 is TGTGCCAGACGGGACAGCGGAGTGGGCTACGAGCAGTACTTC. Translated: CARRDSGVGYEQYF.

This clonotype was found a few times. The CDR3 DNA reads TGCAGCGTTCCCACTAGCGGGAGCAGAGAGACCCAGTACTTC. Translated, it gives CSVPTSGSRETQYF. This chain uses TRBV29-1 with TRBJ2-4; TRBD2 matches 11 bases. Gene TRBJ2-5 matches the end of the DNA better, so the J call may be wrong. CDR3 length equals 14 residues. Germline V CDR1 and CDR2: SQVTM, ANQGSEA.

The chain combines TRBV20-1 with TRBJ2-7; the D gene is possibly TRBD2 (7 bases). Germline CDR1 is DFQATT and CDR2 is SNEGSKA (reference sequence). Trimming stripped 2 bases from V and 1 base from J, with 12 bases between. CDR3 size: 14 residues. The CDR3 DNA sequence: TGCAGTGCTAGAAAAGGGGGGGGATCCTACGAGCAGTACTTC. As protein: CSARKGGGSYEQYF.

This clonotype is a singleton in its sample. The chain links TRBV27 to TRBJ2-5, with 11 bases that match TRBD2. There are 15 residues in the CDR3. V trimming: 6 bases; J trimming: 11 bases; junction bases outside the gene matches: 14. Germline loops: CDR1 MNHEY, CDR2 SMNVEV (reference sequence). DNA for the CDR3: TGTGCCAGCAGAACCGGGACTAGCGGAACCTACGGGCAGTACTTC. It yields the protein CASRTGTSGTYGQYF.

This clonotype has at least ten counts. The chain carries TRBV19 and TRBJ2-7; 7 positions agree with TRBD1. The CDR3 is made up of 12 amino acids. CDR1 and CDR2 (germline): LNHDA, SQIVND (reference sequence). J was trimmed by 2 bases and V by 6 bases; bases with no gene match: 1. This CDR3 reads CASSGTAYEQYF. The CDR3 bases are TGTGCCAGTAGCGGGACAGCCTACGAGCAGTACTTC.